This T cell receptor (beta chain) was profiled in a study of T cell changes during pregnancy in multiple sclerosis (dated by TCRdb to the late 2010s). Study-wide context: The study looked at changes in the T cell repertoire across pregnancy in women with multiple sclerosis.

With respect to this clone: Its antigen remains undetermined. Within one base of it there is no much larger clone, and no base qualities were kept.

The method was the immunoSEQ multiplex PCR assay. TCRdb carries this immuneACCESS record with in-frame sequences only. Its versions omit some clonotypes, under half of them owing to an unresolved V gene in the studies checked, with the rest unexplained. The sample table shows approximately 70,000 clones, and around nine tenths are seen once. The ten top clones hold around 2% of the sample. From the cysteine up to the phenylalanine, the CDR3 has a length of 13 residues. Only CDR3 DNA is held: 39 bases, read in frame from base 1. V was cut back by 4 bases and J by 6 bases, leaving a gap of 15 bases between them. Based on the germline V gene (reference sequence), the CDR1 and CDR2 sequences are GTSNPN and SVGIG.

This clonotype was obtained from a female donor with multiple sclerosis, enrolled in a pregnancy study. Sequences were derived from peripheral blood, sampled in the second trimester of pregnancy. The chain couples TRBV30 to TRBJ1-2; the D segment could be TRBD1, given 6 matching bases. The nucleotide sequence is given as TGTGCCTGGACTGCGGGAGGGGGGCATGGCTACACCTTC. Its coded protein is CAWTAGGGHGYTF.